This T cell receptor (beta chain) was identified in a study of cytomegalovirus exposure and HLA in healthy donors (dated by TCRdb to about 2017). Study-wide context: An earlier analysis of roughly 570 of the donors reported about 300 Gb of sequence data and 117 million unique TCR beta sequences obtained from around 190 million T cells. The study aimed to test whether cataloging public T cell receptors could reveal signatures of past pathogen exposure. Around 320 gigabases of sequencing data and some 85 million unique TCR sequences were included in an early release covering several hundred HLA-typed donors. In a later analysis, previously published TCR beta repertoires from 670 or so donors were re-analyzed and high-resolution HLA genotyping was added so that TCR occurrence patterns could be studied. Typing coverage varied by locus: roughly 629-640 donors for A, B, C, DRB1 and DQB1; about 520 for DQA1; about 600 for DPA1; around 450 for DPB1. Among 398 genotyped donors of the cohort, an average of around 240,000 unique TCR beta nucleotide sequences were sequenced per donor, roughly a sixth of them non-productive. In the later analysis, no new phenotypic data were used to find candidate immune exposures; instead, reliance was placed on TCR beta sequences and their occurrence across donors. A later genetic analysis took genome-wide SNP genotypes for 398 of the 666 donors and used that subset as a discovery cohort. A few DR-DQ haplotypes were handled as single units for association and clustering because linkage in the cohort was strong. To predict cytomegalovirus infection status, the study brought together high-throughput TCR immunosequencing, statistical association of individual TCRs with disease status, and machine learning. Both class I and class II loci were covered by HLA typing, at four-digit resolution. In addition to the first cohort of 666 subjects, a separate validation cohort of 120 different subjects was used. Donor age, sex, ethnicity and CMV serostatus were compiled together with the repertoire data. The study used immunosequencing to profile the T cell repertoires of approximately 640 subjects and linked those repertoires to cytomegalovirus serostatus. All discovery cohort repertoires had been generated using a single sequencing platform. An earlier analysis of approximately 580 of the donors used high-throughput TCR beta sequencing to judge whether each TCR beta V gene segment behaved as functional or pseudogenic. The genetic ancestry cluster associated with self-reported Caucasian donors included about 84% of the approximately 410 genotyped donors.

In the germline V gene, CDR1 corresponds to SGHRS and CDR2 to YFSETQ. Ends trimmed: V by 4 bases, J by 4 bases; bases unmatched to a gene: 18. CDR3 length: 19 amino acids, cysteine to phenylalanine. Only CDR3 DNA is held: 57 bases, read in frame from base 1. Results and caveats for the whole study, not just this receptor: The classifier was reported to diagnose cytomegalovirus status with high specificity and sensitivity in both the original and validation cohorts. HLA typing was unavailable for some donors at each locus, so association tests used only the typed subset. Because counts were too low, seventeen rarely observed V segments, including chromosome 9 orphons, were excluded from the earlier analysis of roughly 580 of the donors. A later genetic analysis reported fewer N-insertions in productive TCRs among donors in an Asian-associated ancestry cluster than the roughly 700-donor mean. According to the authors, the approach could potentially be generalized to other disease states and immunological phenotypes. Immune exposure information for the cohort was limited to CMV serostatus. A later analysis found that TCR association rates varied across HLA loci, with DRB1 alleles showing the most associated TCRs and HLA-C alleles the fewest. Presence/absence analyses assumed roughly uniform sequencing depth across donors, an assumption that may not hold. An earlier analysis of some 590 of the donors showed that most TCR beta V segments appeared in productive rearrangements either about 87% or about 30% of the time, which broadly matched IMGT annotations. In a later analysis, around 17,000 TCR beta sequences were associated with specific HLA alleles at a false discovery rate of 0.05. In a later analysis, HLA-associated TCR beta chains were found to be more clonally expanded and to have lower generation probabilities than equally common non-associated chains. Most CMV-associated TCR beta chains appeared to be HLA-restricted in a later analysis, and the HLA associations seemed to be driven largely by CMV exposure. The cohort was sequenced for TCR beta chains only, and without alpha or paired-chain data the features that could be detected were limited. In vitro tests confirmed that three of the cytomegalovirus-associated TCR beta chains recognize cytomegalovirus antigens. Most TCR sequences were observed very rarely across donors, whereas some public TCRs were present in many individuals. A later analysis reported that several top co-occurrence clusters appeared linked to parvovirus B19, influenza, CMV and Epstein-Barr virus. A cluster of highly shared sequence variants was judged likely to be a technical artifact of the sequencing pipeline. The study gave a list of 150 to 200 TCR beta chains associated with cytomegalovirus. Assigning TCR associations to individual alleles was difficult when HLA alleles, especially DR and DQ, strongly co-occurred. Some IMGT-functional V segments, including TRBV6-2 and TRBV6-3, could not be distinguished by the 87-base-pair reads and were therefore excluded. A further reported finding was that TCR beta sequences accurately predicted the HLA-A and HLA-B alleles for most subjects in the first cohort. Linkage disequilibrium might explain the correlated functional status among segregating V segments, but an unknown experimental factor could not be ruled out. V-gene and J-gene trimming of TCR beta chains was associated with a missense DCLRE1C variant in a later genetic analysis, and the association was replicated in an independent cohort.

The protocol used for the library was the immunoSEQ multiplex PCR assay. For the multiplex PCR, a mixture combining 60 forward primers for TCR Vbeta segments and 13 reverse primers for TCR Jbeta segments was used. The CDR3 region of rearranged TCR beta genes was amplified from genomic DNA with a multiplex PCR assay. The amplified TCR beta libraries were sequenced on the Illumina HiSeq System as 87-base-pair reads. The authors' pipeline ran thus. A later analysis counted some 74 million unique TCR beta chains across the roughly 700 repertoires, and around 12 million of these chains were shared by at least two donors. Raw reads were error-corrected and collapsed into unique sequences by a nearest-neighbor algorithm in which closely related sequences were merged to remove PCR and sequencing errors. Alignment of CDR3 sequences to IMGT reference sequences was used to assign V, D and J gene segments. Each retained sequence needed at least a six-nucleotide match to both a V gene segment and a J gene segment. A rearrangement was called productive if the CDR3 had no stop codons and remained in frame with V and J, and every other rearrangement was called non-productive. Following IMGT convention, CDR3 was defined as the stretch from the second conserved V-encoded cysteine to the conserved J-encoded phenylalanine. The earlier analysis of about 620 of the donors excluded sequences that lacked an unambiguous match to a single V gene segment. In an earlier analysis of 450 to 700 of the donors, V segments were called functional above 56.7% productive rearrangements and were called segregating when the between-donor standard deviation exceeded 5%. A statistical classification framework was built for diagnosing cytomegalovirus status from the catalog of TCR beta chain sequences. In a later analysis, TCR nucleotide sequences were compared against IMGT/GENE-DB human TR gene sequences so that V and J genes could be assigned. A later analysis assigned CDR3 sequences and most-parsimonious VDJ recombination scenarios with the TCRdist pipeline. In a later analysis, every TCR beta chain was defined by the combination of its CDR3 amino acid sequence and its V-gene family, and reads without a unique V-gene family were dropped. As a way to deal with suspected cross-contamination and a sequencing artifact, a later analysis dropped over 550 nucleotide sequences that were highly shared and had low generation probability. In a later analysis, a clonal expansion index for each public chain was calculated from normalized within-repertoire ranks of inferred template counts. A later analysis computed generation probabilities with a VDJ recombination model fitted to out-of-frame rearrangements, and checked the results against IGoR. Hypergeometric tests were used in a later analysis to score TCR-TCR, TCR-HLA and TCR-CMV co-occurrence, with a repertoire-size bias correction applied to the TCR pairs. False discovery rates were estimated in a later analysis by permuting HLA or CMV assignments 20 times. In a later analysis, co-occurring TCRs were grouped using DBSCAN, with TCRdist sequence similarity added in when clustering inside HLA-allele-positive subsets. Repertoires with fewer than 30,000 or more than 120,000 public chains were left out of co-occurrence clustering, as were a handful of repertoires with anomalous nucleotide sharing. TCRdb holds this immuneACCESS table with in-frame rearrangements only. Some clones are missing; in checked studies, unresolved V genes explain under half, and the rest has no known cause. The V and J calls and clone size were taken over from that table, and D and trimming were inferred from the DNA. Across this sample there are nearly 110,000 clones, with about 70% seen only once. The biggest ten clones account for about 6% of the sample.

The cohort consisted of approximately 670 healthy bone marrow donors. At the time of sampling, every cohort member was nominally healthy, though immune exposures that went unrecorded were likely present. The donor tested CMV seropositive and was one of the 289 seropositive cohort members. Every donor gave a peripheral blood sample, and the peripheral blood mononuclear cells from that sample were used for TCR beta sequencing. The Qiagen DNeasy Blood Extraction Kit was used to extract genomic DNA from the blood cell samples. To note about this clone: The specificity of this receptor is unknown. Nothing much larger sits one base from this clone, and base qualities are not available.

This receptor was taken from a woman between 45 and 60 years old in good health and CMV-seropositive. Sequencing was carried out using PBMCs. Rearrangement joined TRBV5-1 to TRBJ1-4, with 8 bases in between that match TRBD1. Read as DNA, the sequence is TGCGCCAGCAGCCGCACGACAGGGGCCAGAGGCAGGGGTAATGAAAAACTGTTTTTT. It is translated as CASSRTTGARGRGNEKLFF.